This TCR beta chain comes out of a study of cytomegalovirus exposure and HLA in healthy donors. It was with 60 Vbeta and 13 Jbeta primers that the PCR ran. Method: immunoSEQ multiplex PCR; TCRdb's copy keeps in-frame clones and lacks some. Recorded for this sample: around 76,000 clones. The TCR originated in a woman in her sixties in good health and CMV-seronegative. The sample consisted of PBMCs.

The CDR3 loop reads CASTPFNEQFF. The CDR3 DNA reads as TGTGCCAGCACCCCTTTTAATGAGCAGTTCTTC. V is TRBV7-2 and J is TRBJ2-1; D uncertain. Germline V gene sequence: CDR1 SGHTA, CDR2 FQGNSA. V was cut by 7 bases and J by 7 bases, with 8 bases left in between. The CDR3 spans 11 residues.